One and the same sample provided the 14 T cell receptor beta chains below, sequenced in a study of blood T cells in healthy people across ages. A second PCR of about 6 to 12 cycles used a sample-barcoded 5' primer and a J-beta primer mix. One entry per CDR3 protein, called by TCRdb with MiXCR from the 5' RACE reads. The sample has around 500,000 distinct CDR3 sequences, roughly 48% seen once. The sequenced sample was blood. The source is a man older than 75 in good health.

This clonotype occurred a few times. The chain uses TRBV20-1 and TRBJ2-7; no reliable D call. The length of the CDR3 is 12 residues. With 6 bases removed from V and 0 bases from J, the gap between germline ends came to 9 bases. Germline V gene lookup returns CDR1 DFQATT and CDR2 SNEGSKA (reference sequence). As DNA, the CDR3 is TGCAGTGCCTCAGTAGGCTCCTACGAGCAGTACTTC. It encodes CSASVGSYEQYF.

This rearrangement joins TRBV6-1 to TRBJ2-5; the D is unclear. Germline V gene lookup returns CDR1 MNHNS and CDR2 SASEGT. This CDR3 comprises 13 residues. Trimming took off 5 bases at V and 4 bases at J, with 11 bases between the two ends. CDR3 DNA: TGTGCCAGCAGTATGGGGAAGGTAGAGACCCAGTACTTC. This translates into CASSMGKVETQYF.

The rearrangement joins TRBV18 to TRBJ2-1, with D unresolved. There are 13 residues in the CDR3. V lost 2 bases to trimming and J lost 3 bases, with 5 bases between them. CDR1 is KGHSH, CDR2 LQKENI, per germline. The chain's CDR3 is CASSPGFYNEQFF. The CDR3 DNA reads TGTGCCAGCTCACCAGGATTCTACAATGAGCAGTTCTTC.

The chain recombines TRBV10-2 with TRBJ1-5; TRBD1 is a possible D gene (5 bases). This CDR3 has 15 amino acids. V was shortened by 2 bases and J by 4 bases, with 12 bases between the two germline ends. Germline CDR1 and CDR2: WSHSY and SAAADI. DNA for the CDR3: TGCGCCAGCAGTGAGGCGGGGCACCGGAATCAGCCCCAGCATTTT. It codes for CASSEAGHRNQPQHF.

V gene TRBV7-3 combines with J gene TRBJ2-3, with D tentatively TRBD2 (6 bases). The CDR3 is 19 amino acids. Germline V CDR1 and CDR2: SGHTA, FQGTGA. V gave up 2 bases and J gave up 7 bases, with 28 bases separating them. The CDR3: CASSLFPPQNGRGRNTQYF. The CDR3 DNA reads TGTGCCAGCAGCTTATTTCCCCCCCAGAACGGGCGGGGCAGGAATACGCAGTATTTT.

This clonotype was seen more than once but under ten times. The chain uses TRBV7-2 and TRBJ2-3, with 15 bases lining up with TRBD2. The CDR3 is 17 amino acids. V lost 4 bases to trimming and J lost 6 bases; unmatched junction nucleotides: 8. Germline V gene lookup returns CDR1 SGHTA and CDR2 FQGNSA. The CDR3 DNA is TGTGCCAGCAGCTACCCTCGGACTAGCGGGGGGGCGGATACGCAGTATTTT. Translating it yields CASSYPRTSGGADTQYF.

This clonotype was observed a single time. The J gene is TRBJ2-1, the V gene TRBV20-1; tentative D call: TRBD2 (5 bases). The closer fit of TRBJ2-7 to the DNA end suggests the J call may be wrong. The CDR3 consists of 14 residues. From germline, CDR1 is DFQATT and CDR2 SNEGSKA (reference sequence). In nucleotides, the CDR3 is TGCAGTGCTAGCCCAGGAGGCCCAGGCAATGAGCAGTACTTC. The encoded protein is CSASPGGPGNEQYF.

V gene TRBV6-2 or TRBV6-3 combines with J gene TRBJ2-7; 9 bases are a match to TRBD1. The CDR3 extends over 13 amino acids. The germline V gene encodes CDR1 MNHEY and CDR2 SVGEGT. V lost 7 bases, J lost 2 bases, and 3 bases stayed unmatched. The DNA of the CDR3 is TGTGCCAGCACCTGGACAGGGGCCTACGAGCAGTACTTC. Translation: CASTWTGAYEQYF.

V and J are TRBV7-2 and TRBJ1-1; D gene ambiguous. CDR3 length: 13 amino acids. Germline V gene sequence: CDR1 SGHTA, CDR2 FQGNSA. V dropped 5 bases and J dropped 1 base, with 8 bases sitting between them. The CDR3 reads CASSPAENTEAFF. The CDR3 DNA reads TGTGCCAGCAGCCCCGCCGAGAACACTGAAGCTTTCTTT.

V and J are TRBV18 and TRBJ2-1, with no clear D. Germline V gene data show CDR1 as KGHSH and CDR2 as LQKENI. Trimming stripped 2 bases from V and 7 bases from J, with 9 bases between. The CDR3 has 13 amino acids. In DNA, the CDR3 is TGTGCCAGCTCACCAGTCACAGCGAATGAGCAGTTCTTC. This translates into CASSPVTANEQFF. Full variable domain (missing parts from reference TRBV18 and TRBJ2-1): NAGVMQNPRHLVRRRGQEARLRCSPMKGHSHVYWYRQLPEEGLKFMVYLQKENIIDESGMPKERFSAEFPKEGPSILRIQQVVRGDSAAYFCASSPVTANEQFFGPGTRLTVL.

This chain joins TRBV20-1 and TRBJ2-7, with a possible D match to TRBD1 (5 bases). From germline, CDR1 is DFQATT and CDR2 SNEGSKA (reference sequence). With 5 bases removed from V and 3 bases from J, the gap between germline ends came to 11 bases. There are 12 residues in the CDR3. The CDR3 loop is CSASGADYEQYF. In nucleotides, the CDR3 is TGCAGTGCTTCTGGGGCAGACTACGAGCAGTACTTC.

The rearrangement joins TRBV29-1 to TRBJ1-1, with a weak D call TRBD1 (5 bases). This CDR3 has 13 residues. The germline gives CDR1 SQVTM, CDR2 ANQGSEA. Trimming removed 6 bases from V and 1 base from J, with 12 bases in between. CDR3 loop: CSVSGHQNTEAFF. The CDR3 DNA sequence: TGCAGCGTATCCGGACACCAGAACACTGAAGCTTTCTTT. Full variable domain (rest looked up from reference TRBV29-1 and TRBJ1-1): SAVISQKPSRDICQRGTSLTIQCQVDSQVTMMFWYRQQPGQSLTLIATANQGSEATYESGFVIDKFPISRPNLTFSTLTVSNMSPEDSSIYLCSVSGHQNTEAFFGQGTRLTVV.

In this sample, this clonotype turned up a few times. The V call is TRBV20-1, the J call TRBJ2-7, with unresolved D. The CDR3 consists of 12 residues. The ends were cut back, 4 bases at V and 4 bases at J, with 11 bases in the middle. The V gene's germline CDR1 is DFQATT and CDR2 SNEGSKA (reference sequence). CDR3 DNA: TGCAGTGCTACGGACGGCCAGTACGAGCAGTACTTC. Protein product: CSATDGQYEQYF.

The rearrangement uses TRBV5-1 and TRBJ2-5, with 7 bases aligning to TRBD1. The J call may be faulty, since TRBJ2-7 better matches the DNA end. This CDR3 is 13 amino acids long. The V gene's germline CDR1 is SGHRS and CDR2 YFSETQ. The CDR3 loop reads CASSRGGGREQYF. As DNA, the CDR3 is TGCGCCAGCAGTAGAGGGGGCGGTCGCGAGCAGTACTTC.